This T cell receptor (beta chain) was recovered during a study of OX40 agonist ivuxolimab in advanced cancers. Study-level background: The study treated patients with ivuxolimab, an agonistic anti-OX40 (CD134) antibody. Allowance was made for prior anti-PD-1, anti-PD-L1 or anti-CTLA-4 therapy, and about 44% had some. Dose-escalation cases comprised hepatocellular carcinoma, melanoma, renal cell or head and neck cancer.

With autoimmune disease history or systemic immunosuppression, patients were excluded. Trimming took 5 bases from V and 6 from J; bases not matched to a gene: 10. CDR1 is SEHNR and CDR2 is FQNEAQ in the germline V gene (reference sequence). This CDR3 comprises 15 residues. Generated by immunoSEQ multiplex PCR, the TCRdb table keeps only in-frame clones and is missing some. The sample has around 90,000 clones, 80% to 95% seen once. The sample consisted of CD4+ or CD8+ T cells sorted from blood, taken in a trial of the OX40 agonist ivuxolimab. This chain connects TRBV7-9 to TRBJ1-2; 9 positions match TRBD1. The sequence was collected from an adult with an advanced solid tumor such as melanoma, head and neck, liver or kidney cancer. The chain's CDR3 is CASSLLGTGRDGYTF. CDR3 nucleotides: TGTGCCAGCAGCCTTCTTGGGACAGGGCGTGATGGCTACACCTTC.